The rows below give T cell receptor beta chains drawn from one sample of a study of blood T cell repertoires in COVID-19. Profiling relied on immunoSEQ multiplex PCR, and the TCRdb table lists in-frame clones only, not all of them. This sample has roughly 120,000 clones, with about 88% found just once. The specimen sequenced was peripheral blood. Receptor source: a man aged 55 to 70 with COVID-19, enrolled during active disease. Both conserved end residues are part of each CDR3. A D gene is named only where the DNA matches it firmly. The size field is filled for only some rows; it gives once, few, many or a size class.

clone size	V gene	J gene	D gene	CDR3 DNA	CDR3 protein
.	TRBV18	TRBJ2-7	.	TGTGCCAGCTCACCGCCGGGCCCCGGGGTGGACTACGAGCAGTACTTC	CASSPPGPGVDYEQYF
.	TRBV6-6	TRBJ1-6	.	TGTGCCAGCAGTCCGGGAGGTTTGAGCTCCTATAATTCACCCCTCCACTTT	CASSPGGLSSYNSPLHF
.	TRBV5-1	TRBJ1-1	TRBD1	TGCGCCAGCAGCTTGGATGCAGGACAGGCAAGTTTAACTGAAGCTTTCTTT	CASSLDAGQASLTEAFF
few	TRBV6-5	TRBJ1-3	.	TGTGCCAGCAGGCGCGACAGGTCTTCTGGAAACACCATATATTTT	CASRRDRSSGNTIYF
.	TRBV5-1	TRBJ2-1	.	TGCGCCAGCAAGTCTAGCTCCAATGAGCAGTTCTTC	CASKSSSNEQFF
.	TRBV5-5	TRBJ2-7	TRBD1	TGTGCCAGCAGCTTGGCCGAGAGACAGGGGGTCTACGAGCAGTACTTC	CASSLAERQGVYEQYF
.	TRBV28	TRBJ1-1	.	TGTGCCAGCACCAAACAGCCTGAAACTGAAGCTTTCTTT	CASTKQPETEAFF
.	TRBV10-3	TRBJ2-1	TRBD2	TGTGCCATCAGTGAACTAGCGGGAGGGCCGAGCTCCTACAATGAGCAGTTCTTC	CAISELAGGPSSYNEQFF
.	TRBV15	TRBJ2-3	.	TGTGCCACCAGCAGAGTCCAGATTAGCCGCTGGTCGCAGTATTTT	CATSRVQISRWSQYF
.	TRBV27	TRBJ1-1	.	TGTGCCAGCAGTTTGCAGGGTATGAACACTGAAGCTTTCTTT	CASSLQGMNTEAFF
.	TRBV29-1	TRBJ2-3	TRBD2	TGCAGCGTAGTAGCGGGGGGCTCCCTTAGCACAGATACGCAGTATTTT	CSVVAGGSLSTDTQYF
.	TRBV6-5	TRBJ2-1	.	TGTGCCAGCACCCCAGATCGGGTACAATATGAGCAGTTCTTC	CASTPDRVQYEQFF
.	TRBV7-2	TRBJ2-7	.	TGTGCCAGCAGCTTTCAGACAGACCTGAACGAGCAGTACTTC	CASSFQTDLNEQYF
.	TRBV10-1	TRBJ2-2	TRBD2	TGCGCCAGCAGTGACAGGCTAGCGGGAGGACAGGGCACCGGGGAGCTGTTTTTT	CASSDRLAGGQGTGELFF
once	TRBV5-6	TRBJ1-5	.	TGTGCCAGCAGCTTGATGGGGCCTAATCAGCCCCAGCATTTT	CASSLMGPNQPQHF
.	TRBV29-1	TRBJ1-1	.	TGCAGCCTCCAGACAGGCCCCAACACTGAAGCTTTCTTT	CSLQTGPNTEAFF
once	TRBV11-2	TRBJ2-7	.	TGTGCCAGCAGCCCGTATCTAGCTTGGGAGCAGTACTTC	CASSPYLAWEQYF
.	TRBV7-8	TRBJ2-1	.	TGTGCCAGCAGCTTTCTACAGAACAATGAGCAGTTCTTC	CASSFLQNNEQFF
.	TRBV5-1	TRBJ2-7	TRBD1	TGCGCCAGCACCGGGACAGGGTCGTCGGAGCAGTACTTC	CASTGTGSSEQYF
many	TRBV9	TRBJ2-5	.	TGTGCCAGCAGCCTCGGACTCGATCAAGAGACCCAGTACTTC	CASSLGLDQETQYF
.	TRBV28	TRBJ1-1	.	TGTGCCAGCAATGGAGGGGTTTGGACTGAAGCTTTCTTT	CASNGGVWTEAFF
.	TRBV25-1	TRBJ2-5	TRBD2	TGTGCCAGCAGTGGTCCCGGGACTACCAGGGAGACCCAGTACTTC	CASSGPGTTRETQYF
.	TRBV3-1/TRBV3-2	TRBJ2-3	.	TGTGCCAGCAGCCCGCTCTTGGCGGGTAGCACAGATACGCAGTATTTT	CASSPLLAGSTDTQYF
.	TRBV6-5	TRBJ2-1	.	TGTGCCAGCAGCCAAGTTCATAACACGGGGAATGAGCAGTTCTTC	CASSQVHNTGNEQFF
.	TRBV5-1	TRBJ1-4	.	TGCGCCAGCAGCTTGAAGACAGGCGGGGGTGAAAAACTGTTTTTT	CASSLKTGGGEKLFF
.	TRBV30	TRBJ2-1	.	TGTGCCTGGAGTGTACTCCGCGACAATGAGCAGTTCTTC	CAWSVLRDNEQFF
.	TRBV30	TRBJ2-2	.	TGTGCCTGGAGTGTATTTATGAACACCGGGGAGCTGTTTTTT	CAWSVFMNTGELFF
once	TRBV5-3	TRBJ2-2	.	TGTGCCAGAAGCTTGTATATTAGCAGGGGCGCGAACACCGGGGAGCTGTTTTTT	CARSLYISRGANTGELFF
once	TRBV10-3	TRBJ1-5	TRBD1	TGTGCCATCTCCGGGACAGGGGGTGGCAATCAGCCCCAGCATTTT	CAISGTGGGNQPQHF
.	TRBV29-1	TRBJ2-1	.	TGCAGCGTTGAGATGGAGGAGCAGTTCTTC	CSVEMEEQFF
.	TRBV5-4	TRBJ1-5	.	TGTGCCAGCAGCTTGGAACAGAATCAGCCCCAGCATTTT	CASSLEQNQPQHF
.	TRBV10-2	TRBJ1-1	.	TGCGCCAGCGGCAGGGCGAACACTGAAGCTTTCTTT	CASGRANTEAFF
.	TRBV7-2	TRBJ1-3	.	TGTGCCAGCAGCCTTCGGGTCACAAACTCTGGAAACACCATATATTTT	CASSLRVTNSGNTIYF
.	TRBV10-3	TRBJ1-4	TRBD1	TGTGCCATCAGCCCGACAGGGGAGACCGAAAAACTGTTTTTT	CAISPTGETEKLFF
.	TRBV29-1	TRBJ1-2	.	TGCAGCGTTCACACGGCCGGACTCTCGTCCTATGGCTACACCTTC	CSVHTAGLSSYGYTF
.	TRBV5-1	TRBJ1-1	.	TGCGCCAGCAGCCCTGGGACTGCGAACACTGAAGCTTTCTTT	CASSPGTANTEAFF
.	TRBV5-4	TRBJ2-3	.	TGTGCCAGCAGCGCCTACACAGATACGCAGTATTTT	CASSAYTDTQYF
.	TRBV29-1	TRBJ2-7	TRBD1	TGCAGCGTTGGTCCGACAGGGTCAGGGCAGTACTTC	CSVGPTGSGQYF
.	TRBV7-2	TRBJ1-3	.	TGTGCCAGCACCCCGGATATTGAGGGCACCATATATTTT	CASTPDIEGTIYF
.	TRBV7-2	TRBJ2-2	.	TGTGCCAGCAGCCTCACTAGGCCCGGGGAGCTGTTTTTT	CASSLTRPGELFF
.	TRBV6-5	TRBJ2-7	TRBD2	TGTGCCAGCCGAGCGGGAGCCGGAGGGGGGCAGTACTTC	CASRAGAGGGQYF
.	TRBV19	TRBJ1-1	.	TGTGCCAGTAGTATTCAGGGGACGAGAGAAAACACTGAAGCTTTCTTT	CASSIQGTRENTEAFF
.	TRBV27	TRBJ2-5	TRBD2	TGTGCCAGCAGCCAAGGGGGGGGACTAGCGGTTCAAGAGACCCAGTACTTC	CASSQGGGLAVQETQYF
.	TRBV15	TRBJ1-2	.	TGTGCCACCAGCAGAGATCGGCAGGGGGGCTACACCTTC	CATSRDRQGGYTF
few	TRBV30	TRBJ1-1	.	TGTGCCTGGAGTAGGGAAAGGGAGGACACTGAAGCTTTCTTT	CAWSREREDTEAFF
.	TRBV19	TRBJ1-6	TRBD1	TGTGCCAGTGTGGGACAGGGTTATAATTCACCCCTCCACTTT	CASVGQGYNSPLHF
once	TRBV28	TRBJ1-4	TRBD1	TGTGCCAGCAGATTTACAGGGGAGGCTAATGAAAAACTGTTTTTT	CASRFTGEANEKLFF
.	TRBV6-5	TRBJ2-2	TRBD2	TGTGCCAGCAGTTGGCTAGCGGGCCGGGAGCTGTTTTTT	CASSWLAGRELFF
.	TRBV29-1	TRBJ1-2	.	TGCAGCGTTCCAAGGGAAGAGGGTGGCTACACCTTC	CSVPREEGGYTF
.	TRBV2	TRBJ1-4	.	TGTGCCAGCAGGCTGGGCGGGGAGGGACTGTTTTTT	CASRLGGEGLFF
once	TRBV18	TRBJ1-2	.	TGTGCCAGCTCACCTCCGGACAGTGTCCTTTTTGGCTATGGCTACACCTTC	CASSPPDSVLFGYGYTF
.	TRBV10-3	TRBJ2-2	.	TGTGCCATCCCCGCCCAGTCTGCGGACACCGGGGAGCTGTTTTTT	CAIPAQSADTGELFF
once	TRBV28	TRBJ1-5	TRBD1	TGTGCCAGCAGTTCCCCCCATTACAGGGGAAATCAGCCCCAGCATTTT	CASSSPHYRGNQPQHF
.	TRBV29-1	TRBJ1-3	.	TGCAGTGGCGGGGGGGCTTCTGGAAACACCATATATTTT	CSGGGASGNTIYF
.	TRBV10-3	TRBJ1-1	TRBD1	TGTGCCATCAGACGTACAGGGGGCGCTGAAGCTTTCTTT	CAIRRTGGAEAFF
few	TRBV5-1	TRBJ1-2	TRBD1	TGCGCCAGCAGCTTGGTGCGACAGGGGGGAGATGGCTACACCTTC	CASSLVRQGGDGYTF
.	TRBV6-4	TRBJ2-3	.	TGTGCCAGCACTATAGGGGGTCGGAGCACAGATACGCAGTATTTT	CASTIGGRSTDTQYF